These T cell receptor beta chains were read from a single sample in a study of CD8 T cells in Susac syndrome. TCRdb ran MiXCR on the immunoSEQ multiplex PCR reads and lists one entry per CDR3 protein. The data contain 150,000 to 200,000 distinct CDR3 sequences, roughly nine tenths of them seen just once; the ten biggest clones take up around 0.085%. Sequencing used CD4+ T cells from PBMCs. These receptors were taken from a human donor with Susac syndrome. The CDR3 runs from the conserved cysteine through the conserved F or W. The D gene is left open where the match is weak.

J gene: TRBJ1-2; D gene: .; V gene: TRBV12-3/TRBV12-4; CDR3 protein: CASSLRGVGLYGYTF; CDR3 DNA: TGTGCCAGCAGTTTACGTGGAGTTGGTCTCTATGGCTACACCTTC
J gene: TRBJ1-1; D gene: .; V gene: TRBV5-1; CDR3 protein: CASSLEVALKTEAFF; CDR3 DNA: TGCGCCAGCAGCTTAGAGGTCGCCCTAAAAACTGAAGCTTTCTTT
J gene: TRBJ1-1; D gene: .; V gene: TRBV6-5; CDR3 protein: CASSDRRDEAFF; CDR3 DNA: TGTGCCAGCAGCGACCGCAGGGATGAAGCTTTCTTT
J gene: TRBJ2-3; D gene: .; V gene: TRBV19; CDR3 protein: CASSGADRATDTQYF; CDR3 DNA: TGTGCCAGTAGTGGGGCGGACCGAGCAACAGATACGCAGTATTTT
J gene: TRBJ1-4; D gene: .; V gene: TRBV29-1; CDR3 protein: CSVTTPANEKLFF; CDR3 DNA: TGCAGCGTTACGACACCTGCCAATGAAAAACTGTTTTTT
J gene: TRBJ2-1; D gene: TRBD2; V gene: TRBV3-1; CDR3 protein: CASSQGGRLAYNEQFF; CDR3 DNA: TGTGCCAGCAGCCAAGGTGGACGACTAGCGTACAATGAGCAGTTCTTC
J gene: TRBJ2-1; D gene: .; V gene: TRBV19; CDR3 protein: CASSIEGSSYNEQFF; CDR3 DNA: TGTGCCAGTAGTATAGAGGGGAGCTCCTACAATGAGCAGTTCTTC
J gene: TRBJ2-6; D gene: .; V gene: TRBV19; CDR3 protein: CASGQNAGANVLTF; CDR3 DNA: TGTGCCAGTGGACAGAACGCTGGGGCCAACGTCCTGACTTTC
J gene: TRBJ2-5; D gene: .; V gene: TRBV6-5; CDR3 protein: CASRKTGPQETQYF; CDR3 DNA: TGTGCCAGCAGGAAGACAGGCCCTCAAGAGACCCAGTACTTC
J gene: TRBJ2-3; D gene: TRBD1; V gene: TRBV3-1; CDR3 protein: CASRPRGRGTDTQYF; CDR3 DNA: TGTGCCAGCAGACCCAGGGGGCGAGGGACAGATACGCAGTATTTT
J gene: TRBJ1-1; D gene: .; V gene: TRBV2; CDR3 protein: CASSGRTENTEAFF; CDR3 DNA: TGTGCCAGCAGTGGTAGGACAGAGAACACTGAAGCTTTCTTT
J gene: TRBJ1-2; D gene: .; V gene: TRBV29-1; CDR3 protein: CSVDNSYTF; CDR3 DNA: TGCAGCGTTGATAACAGCTACACCTTC
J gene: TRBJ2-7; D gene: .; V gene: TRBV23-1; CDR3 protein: CASSQVPGTNYEQYF; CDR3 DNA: TGCGCCAGCAGTCAAGTTCCAGGGACAAACTACGAGCAGTACTTC
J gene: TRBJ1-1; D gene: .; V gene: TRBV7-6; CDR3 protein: CASSLEPGPTEAFF; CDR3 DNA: TGTGCCAGCAGCTTAGAGCCCGGGCCCACTGAAGCTTTCTTT
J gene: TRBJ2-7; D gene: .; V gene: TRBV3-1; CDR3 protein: CASSLSTGPSYEQYF; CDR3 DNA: TGTGCCAGCAGCCTGTCGACAGGACCCTCCTACGAGCAGTACTTC
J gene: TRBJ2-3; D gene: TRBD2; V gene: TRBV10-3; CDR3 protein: CAISPRTSGATDTQYF; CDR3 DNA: TGTGCCATCAGTCCCCGGACTAGCGGAGCGACAGATACGCAGTATTTT
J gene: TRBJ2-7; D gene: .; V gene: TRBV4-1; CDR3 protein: CASSQEADYEQYF; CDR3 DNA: TGCGCCAGCAGCCAAGAGGCCGACTACGAGCAGTACTTC
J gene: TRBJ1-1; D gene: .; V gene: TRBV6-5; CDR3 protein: CASSYSTRGNTEAFF; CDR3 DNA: TGTGCCAGCAGTTACTCGACCCGGGGAAACACTGAAGCTTTCTTT
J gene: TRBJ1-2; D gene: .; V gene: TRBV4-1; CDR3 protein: CASSPVAINYGYTF; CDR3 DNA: TGCGCCAGCAGCCCGGTGGCTATAAACTATGGCTACACCTTC
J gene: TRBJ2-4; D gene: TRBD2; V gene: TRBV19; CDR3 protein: CASTQAGGHGTAKNIQYF; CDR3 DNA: TGTGCCAGTACCCAAGCGGGGGGCCACGGAACGGCCAAAAACATTCAGTACTTC
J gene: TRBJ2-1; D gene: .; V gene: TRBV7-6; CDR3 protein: CASSSSTIYNEQFF; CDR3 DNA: TGTGCCAGCAGCTCTAGCACAATCTACAATGAGCAGTTCTTC
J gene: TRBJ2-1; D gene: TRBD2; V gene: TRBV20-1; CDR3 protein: CSASSASGISYNEQFF; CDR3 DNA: TGCAGTGCTAGTTCTGCTAGCGGGATTTCCTACAATGAGCAGTTCTTC
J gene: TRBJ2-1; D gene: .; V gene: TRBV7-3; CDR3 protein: CASSYRPYNEQFF; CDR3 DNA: TGTGCCAGCAGCTATCGACCTTACAATGAGCAGTTCTTC
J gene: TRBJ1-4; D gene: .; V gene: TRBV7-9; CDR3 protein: CASSLGTGEKLFF; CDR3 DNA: TGTGCCAGCAGCTTAGGAACAGGGGAAAAACTGTTTTTT